What follows are 28 T cell receptor beta chains derived from one specimen sequenced in a study of neurological immune-mediated disorders. MiXCR was run by TCRdb on the 5' RACE reads, yielding one entry per CDR3 protein. The sample holds around 27,000 distinct CDR3 sequences; more than 14% are singletons and the top ten take 25% to 35%. The sample comprised PBMCs. These receptors were taken from a man between 65 and 85 years old in good health.

The chain combines TRBV20-1 with TRBJ2-3; perhaps TRBD2 as D (6 bases). Germline CDR1 DFQATT, CDR2 SNEGSKA (reference sequence). The CDR3 loop spans 15 amino acids. Trimming pared 2 bases from V and 6 bases from J, leaving 18 bases between. The CDR3 nucleotides are TGCAGTGCTAGACGAGCGGGTGGTATCTTCGATACGCAGTATTTT. Amino acids: CSARRAGGIFDTQYF.

This clonotype was observed at least ten times. This chain uses TRBV6-6 with TRBJ1-6; maybe TRBD1 (5 bases). The CDR3 contains 16 residues. V dropped 0 bases and J dropped 6 bases, with 12 bases sitting between them. Germline V gives CDR1 MNHNY, CDR2 SVGAGI (reference sequence). This chain's CDR3 is CASSYSATVANSPLHF. CDR3 bases: TGTGCCAGCAGTTACTCCGCGACAGTGGCTAATTCACCCCTCCACTTT.

This clonotype was counted ten times or more. The V and J genes are TRBV20-1 and TRBJ2-6; D ambiguous. V lost 4 bases, J lost 0 bases, and 22 bases lay in between. The CDR3 is made up of 19 amino acids. Germline lookup yields CDR1 DFQATT and CDR2 SNEGSKA (reference sequence). DNA for the CDR3: TGCAGTGCTACCAACCACTTTCTGGGTAGAGGCTCTGGGGCCAACGTCCTGACTTTC. Translated, it gives CSATNHFLGRGSGANVLTF.

This clonotype was seen many times. The chain has TRBV6-5 and TRBJ2-1, with D perhaps matching TRBD2 (6 bases). V lost 0 bases, J lost 8 bases, and 17 bases lay in between. The CDR3 has 16 amino acids. CDR1 MNHEY and CDR2 SVGAGI come from the germline V gene. This CDR3 is CASSYSPFGRLDEQFF. CDR3 bases: TGTGCCAGCAGTTACTCACCCTTCGGGAGATTGGATGAGCAGTTCTTC.

Ten or more counts support this clonotype. V and J are TRBV9 and TRBJ2-2; D is perhaps TRBD2 (6 bases). V was clipped by 3 bases and J by 4 bases, with 22 bases between them. There are 18 residues in the CDR3. CDR1 SGDLS and CDR2 YYNGEE come from the germline V gene. The CDR3 reads CASSANSGPGGTTGELFF. For the CDR3, the DNA is TGTGCCAGCAGCGCAAACTCCGGGCCCGGAGGGACCACCGGGGAGCTGTTTTTT.

This clonotype was seen ten or more times. This rearrangement joins TRBV18 to TRBJ1-5; D gene unclear. Trimming shortened V by 0 bases and J by 3 bases, and 9 bases separated the two germline ends. The germline gives CDR1 KGHSH, CDR2 LQKENI. This CDR3 is 15 amino acids long. As DNA, the CDR3 is TGTGCCAGCTCACCACCGGTCCACCTCAATCAGCCCCAGCATTTT. Encoded protein: CASSPPVHLNQPQHF.

This clonotype appeared many times. The chain combines TRBV4-2 with TRBJ1-2; D gene ambiguous. Germline V gene sequence: CDR1 LGHNA, CDR2 YNFKEQ. The germline V and J ends were trimmed by 0 bases and 5 bases, with 10 bases remaining between them. This CDR3 contains 14 residues. CDR3 DNA: TGTGCCAGCAGCCAAGAACTGCATTCGTATGGCTACACCTTC. Its protein is CASSQELHSYGYTF.

This clonotype was counted at least ten times. The genes are TRBV11-3 and TRBJ2-1; the match to TRBD2 covers 11 bases. The germline V gene encodes CDR1 SGHNT and CDR2 YENEEA. The CDR3 extends over 18 amino acids. With 1 base clipped from V and 0 bases from J, the junction kept 5 bases outside the gene matches. The CDR3 sequence is CASSLGLAGLRSYNEQFF. For the CDR3, the DNA is TGTGCCAGCAGCTTAGGACTAGCGGGGCTTCGCTCCTACAATGAGCAGTTCTTC.

V gene TRBV12-3 or TRBV12-4 combines with J gene TRBJ1-6, with TRBD1 matching 9 bases. This CDR3 has 17 residues. Unmatched junction bases numbered 8, after V lost 4 bases and J lost 4 bases. As DNA, the CDR3 is TGTGCCAGCAGTTCAAGACGGACAGGGGCGTATAATTCACCCCTCCACTTT. Translation: CASSSRRTGAYNSPLHF.

The rearrangement uses TRBV9 and TRBJ2-1; no clear D gene. Deletions cut 4 bases from V and 9 bases from J, with 11 bases between. From germline, CDR1 is SGDLS and CDR2 YYNGEE. The CDR3 totals 12 residues. The CDR3 nucleotides are TGTGCCAGCAGCCCTGGGTGGCCTGAGCAGTTCTTC. It is translated as CASSPGWPEQFF.

There are many counts of this clonotype. The chain combines TRBV10-3 with TRBJ2-5; D unresolved. The length of the CDR3 is 11 residues. V was trimmed by 3 bases and J by 4 bases, leaving 3 bases between them. Germline CDR1 ENHRY, CDR2 SYGVKD. The CDR3 DNA reads TGTGCCATCAGTGAAAGAGAGACCCAGTACTTC. This codes for CAISERETQYF.

The sample holds many counts of this clonotype. The chain recombines TRBV9 with TRBJ2-1; 7 bases map to TRBD2. The germline CDR1 and CDR2 sequences are SGDLS and YYNGEE. Unmatched junction bases numbered 5, after V lost 0 bases and J lost 8 bases. CDR3 length: 14 residues. CDR3: CASSVGTRSDEQFF. DNA of the CDR3: TGTGCCAGCAGCGTAGGGACTAGAAGCGATGAGCAGTTCTTC.

This clonotype showed up many times. The DNA of the CDR3 is TGCGCCAGCACCAACAGGGAACCGCAGGATACGCAGTATTTT. This codes for CASTNREPQDTQYF. This chain uses TRBV5-1 with TRBJ2-3, with D perhaps matching TRBD1 (6 bases). Germline CDR1 SGHRS, CDR2 YFSETQ. This CDR3 comprises 14 residues. V gave up 6 bases and J gave up 6 bases, with 17 bases separating them. Using reference TRBV5-1 and TRBJ2-3 for the parts outside the CDR3, the full variable domain is KAGVTQTPRYLIKTRGQQVTLSCSPISGHRSVSWYQQTPGQGLQFLFEYFSETQRNKGNFPGRFSGRQFSNSRSEMNVSTLELGDSALYLCASTNREPQDTQYFGPGTRLTVL.

This clonotype was seen repeatedly, ten times or more. The chain has TRBV28 and TRBJ2-3, with D possibly TRBD1 on 5 matching bases. Trimming removed 6 bases from V and 1 base from J, with 14 bases in between. The CDR3 is made up of 15 amino acids. Looked up from germline, CDR1 is MDHEN and CDR2 is SYDVKM. CDR3 in amino acids: CASRPDRTGTDTQYF. CDR3 nucleotides: TGTGCCAGCAGACCAGACAGAACTGGCACAGATACGCAGTATTTT.

This clonotype has a count of ten or more. This chain links TRBV12-3 or TRBV12-4 with TRBJ2-2, with 9 bases matching TRBD2. V lost 3 bases and J lost 3; bases outside the gene matches: 5. CDR3 size: 16 residues. CDR3 DNA: TGTGCCAGCAGTTTTTCGACTAGCGGCTACACCGGGGAGCTGTTTTTT. This encodes CASSFSTSGYTGELFF.

The chain links TRBV29-1 to TRBJ2-3, with D tentatively TRBD1 (5 bases). The CDR3 has 13 amino acids. Looked up from germline, CDR1 is SQVTM and CDR2 is ANQGSEA. The CDR3, as DNA: TGCATCGGACATTTGGCCGGCACAGATACGCAGTATTTT. Its translation: CIGHLAGTDTQYF.

The table lists this clonotype with many counts. This chain uses TRBV6-6 with TRBJ2-7, with 9 bases identical to TRBD2. Trimming at V came to 6 bases and at J to 9 bases, leaving 15 bases not matched to a gene. The CDR3 runs to 15 residues. Germline V gene data show CDR1 as MNHNY and CDR2 as SVGAGI (reference sequence). CDR3 region: CASSLRAGGTTSQYF. The CDR3 DNA is TGTGCCAGCAGCCTAAGAGCGGGGGGTACTACGTCGCAGTACTTC.

This clonotype was observed at least ten times. The V call is TRBV6-2 or TRBV6-3, the J call TRBJ2-3; 7 bases fit TRBD2. Trimming cost V 2 bases and J 3 bases; bases outside gene matches: 5. The CDR3 contains 15 residues. The germline gives CDR1 MNHEY, CDR2 SVGEGT. CDR3 residues: CASSYAQAGTDTQYF. In DNA, the CDR3 is TGTGCCAGCAGTTACGCCCAAGCGGGGACAGATACGCAGTATTTT.

The chain joins TRBV7-2 to TRBJ1-1; the match to TRBD1 covers 8 bases. Germline V lookup: CDR1 SGHTA, CDR2 FQGNSA. The CDR3 contains 13 residues. With V trimmed by 7 bases and J by 2 bases, 3 bases remained unmatched. Here the CDR3 reads CASNGQGNTEAFF. The CDR3 bases are TGTGCCAGCAACGGACAGGGAAACACTGAAGCTTTCTTT.

The J gene is TRBJ2-2, the V gene TRBV2; no clear D. The CDR3 runs to 13 residues. Germline V gene data show CDR1 as SNHLY and CDR2 as FYNNEI. Trimming took 4 bases from V and 1 from J, leaving 4 bases between them. The CDR3 here is CASSGQNTGELFF. For the CDR3, the DNA is TGTGCCAGCAGTGGACAGAACACCGGGGAGCTGTTTTTT.

The V call is TRBV4-1, the J call TRBJ1-3, with 7 bases aligning to TRBD1. J lost 4 bases, V lost 4 bases, and 4 bases had no gene match. The CDR3 loop spans 14 amino acids. Germline V gene data show CDR1 as MGHRA and CDR2 as YSYEKL. This CDR3 reads CASSPAGQGNTIYF. The CDR3 DNA follows: TGCGCCAGCAGCCCCGCGGGACAGGGAAACACCATATATTTT.

This clonotype was detected many times. J is TRBJ1-2 and V is TRBV20-1; TRBD1 is a possible D gene (5 bases). CDR3 length: 15 amino acids. With 0 bases removed from V and 3 bases from J, the gap between germline ends came to 14 bases. In germline, CDR1 is DFQATT, CDR2 SNEGSKA (reference sequence). DNA of the CDR3: TGCAGTGCTAGAGATGGCAGGGCTCTAGACTATGGCTACACCTTC. This translates into CSARDGRALDYGYTF.

This clonotype appeared many times. The gene calls are TRBV4-3 and TRBJ2-4; no clear D. The V gene's germline CDR1 is LGHNA and CDR2 YSLEER. The CDR3 loop spans 15 amino acids. Deletions cut 1 base from V and 2 bases from J, with 9 bases between. Written as DNA, the CDR3 is TGCGCCAGCAGCCAAGTGTCGAAGACCAAAAACATTCAGTACTTC. Translating it yields CASSQVSKTKNIQYF.

The sample holds many counts of this clonotype. The chain combines TRBV11-2 with TRBJ1-2, with 9 bases lining up with TRBD1. Germline CDR1 and CDR2: SGHAT and FQNNGV. V shed 3 bases and J 8 bases; nucleotides not matched to a gene: 4. This CDR3 is 13 amino acids long. In DNA, the CDR3 is TGTGCCAGCAGCTTCACAGGGGGCTACGGCTACACCTTC. It encodes CASSFTGGYGYTF.

With regard to this clonotype: A read error may explain this, as a much larger clone is one base away. As the CDR3 is not closed by the conserved phenylalanine or tryptophan, this likely results from a read error. The rearrangement joins TRBV20-1 to TRBJ2-7; TRBD2 is a possible D gene (5 bases). The germline V gene encodes CDR1 DFQATT and CDR2 SNEGSKA (reference sequence). This CDR3 comprises 13 residues. Trimming removed 6 bases from V and 0 bases from J, with 12 bases in between. The CDR3 here is CSANGLSSYEQYS. CDR3 nucleotide sequence: TGCAGTGCGAACGGACTGAGCTCCTACGAGCAGTACTCC.

There are many counts of this clonotype. The genes are TRBV5-1 and TRBJ2-1; TRBD2 agrees at 7 bases. The CDR3 is made up of 12 amino acids. Germline V CDR1 and CDR2: SGHRS, YFSETQ. J gave up 8 bases and V 2 bases, and 1 base lay outside the gene matches. As DNA, the CDR3 is TGCGCCAGCAGCTTCCGGGGGGATGAGCAGTTCTTC. The encoded protein is CASSFRGDEQFF.

The rearrangement uses TRBV4-1 and TRBJ1-2; 9 bases align to TRBD1. J lost 7 bases, V lost 4 bases, and 10 bases had no gene match. This CDR3 contains 15 residues. Germline V CDR1 and CDR2: MGHRA, YSYEKL. The CDR3 sequence: CASSPTGDRVGGYTF. The CDR3 DNA sequence: TGCGCCAGCAGCCCGACGGGGGACAGGGTCGGTGGCTACACCTTC.

This clonotype occurred many times. J is TRBJ2-6 and V is TRBV5-1, with 7 positions matching TRBD1. V dropped 4 bases and J dropped 0; count of bases not matched to a gene: 19. The germline gives CDR1 SGHRS, CDR2 YFSETQ. This CDR3 is 21 amino acids long. The CDR3 sequence is CASSTRQGKGAQHSGANVLTF. The CDR3 bases are TGCGCCAGCAGCACCCGACAGGGTAAGGGGGCCCAACACTCTGGGGCCAACGTCCTGACTTTC.